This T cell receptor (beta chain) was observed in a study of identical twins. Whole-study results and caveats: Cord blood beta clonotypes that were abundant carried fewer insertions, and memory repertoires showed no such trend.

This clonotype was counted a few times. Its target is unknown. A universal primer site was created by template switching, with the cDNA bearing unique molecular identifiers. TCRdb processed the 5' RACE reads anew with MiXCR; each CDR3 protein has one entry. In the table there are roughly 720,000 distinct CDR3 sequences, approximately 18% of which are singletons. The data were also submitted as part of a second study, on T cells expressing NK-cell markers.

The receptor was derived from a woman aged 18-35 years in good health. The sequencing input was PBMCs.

Here the CDR3 DNA reads TGTGCCAGCAGCCGTCTCGGACAGGGGATGTTGGACGAGCAGTACTTC. Protein sequence: CASSRLGQGMLDEQYF. The V gene is TRBV7-9, the J gene TRBJ2-7; 9 bases map to TRBD1. V lost 5 bases and J lost 5; bases outside the gene matches: 13. Per germline, CDR1 SEHNR and CDR2 FQNEAQ (reference sequence). The CDR3 loop spans 16 amino acids.